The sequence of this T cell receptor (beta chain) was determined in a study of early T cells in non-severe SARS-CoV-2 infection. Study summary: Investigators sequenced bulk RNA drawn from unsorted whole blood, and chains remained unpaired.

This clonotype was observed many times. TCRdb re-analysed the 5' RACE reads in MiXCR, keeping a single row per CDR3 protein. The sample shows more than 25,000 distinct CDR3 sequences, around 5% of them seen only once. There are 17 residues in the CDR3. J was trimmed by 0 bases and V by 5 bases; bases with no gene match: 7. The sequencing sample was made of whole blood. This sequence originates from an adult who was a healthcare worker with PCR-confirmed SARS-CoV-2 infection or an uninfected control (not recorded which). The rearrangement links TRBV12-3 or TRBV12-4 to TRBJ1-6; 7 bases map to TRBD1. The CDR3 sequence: CASSEDRTPSYNSPLHF. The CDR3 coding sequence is TGTGCCAGCAGTGAGGACAGGACACCCTCCTATAATTCACCCCTCCACTTT.